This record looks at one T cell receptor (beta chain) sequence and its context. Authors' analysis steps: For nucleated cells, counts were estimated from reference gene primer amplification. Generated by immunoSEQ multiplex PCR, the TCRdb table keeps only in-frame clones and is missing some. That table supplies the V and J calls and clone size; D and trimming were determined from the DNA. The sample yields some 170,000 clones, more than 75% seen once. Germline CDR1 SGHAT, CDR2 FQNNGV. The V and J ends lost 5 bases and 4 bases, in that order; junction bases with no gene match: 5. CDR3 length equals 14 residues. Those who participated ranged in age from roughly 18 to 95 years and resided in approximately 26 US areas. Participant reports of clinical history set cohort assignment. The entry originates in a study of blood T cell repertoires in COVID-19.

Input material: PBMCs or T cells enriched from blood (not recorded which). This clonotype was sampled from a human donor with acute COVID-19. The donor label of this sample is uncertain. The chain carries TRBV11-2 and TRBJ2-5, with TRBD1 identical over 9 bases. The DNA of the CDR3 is TGTGCCAGCAGCGTGGACAGGGGACGAGAGACCCAGTACTTC. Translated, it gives CASSVDRGRETQYF.